These 32 T cell receptor beta chains came from one sample sequenced in a study of blood T cell repertoires in COVID-19. The table came from immunoSEQ multiplex PCR; TCRdb's copy has only in-frame clones and leaves some out. The data show about 140,000 clones, around 84% seen once. Source material: peripheral blood. The receptors originated from a man under 40 with COVID-19, enrolled during active disease.

This chain uses TRBV5-1 with TRBJ2-7; 9 positions agree with TRBD2. This CDR3 spans 15 amino acids. Unmatched junction bases numbered 4, after V lost 0 bases and J lost 3 bases. Per germline, CDR1 SGHRS and CDR2 YFSETQ. The CDR3 DNA follows: TGCGCCAGCAGCTTGGGCGCTAGCGGGATCTACGAGCAGTACTTC. This codes for CASSLGASGIYEQYF.

This clone has more than one count but fewer than ten. V is TRBV24-1 and J is TRBJ2-1, with TRBD1 matching 8 bases. This CDR3 spans 18 amino acids. With 5 bases clipped from V and 0 bases from J, the junction kept 11 bases outside the gene matches. CDR1 and CDR2 (germline): KGHDR, SFDVKD. The CDR3 nucleotides read TGTGCCACCAGTGGTCCACTTCCGGGACAGGTCTCCTACAATGAGCAGTTCTTC. Encoded protein: CATSGPLPGQVSYNEQFF.

In this sample, this clone turned up a few times. The chain couples TRBV28 to TRBJ1-1, with 8 nucleotides matching TRBD1. Germline CDR1 reads MDHEN; CDR2 reads SYDVKM. V shed 7 bases, J shed 6 bases, and the junction held 7 bases outside the gene matches. This CDR3 has 13 residues. CDR3 nucleotides: TGTGCCAGCACCCTGACAGGGGTAGCTGAAGCTTTCTTT. Translation gives CASTLTGVAEAFF. Complete variable domain (other parts from reference TRBV28 and TRBJ1-1): DVKVTQSSRYLVKRTGEKVFLECVQDMDHENMFWYRQDPGLGLRLIYFSYDVKMKEKGDIPEGYSVSREKKERFSLILESASTNQTSMYLCASTLTGVAEAFFGQGTRLTVV.

The genes are TRBV5-6 and TRBJ2-2; D not certain. CDR3 length: 13 amino acids. CDR1 is SGHDT, CDR2 YYEEEE, per germline. Trimming shortened V by 1 base and J by 9 bases, and 10 bases separated the two germline ends. The DNA of the CDR3 is TGTGCCAGCAGCTTGCGGTCTTACTGGGAGCTGTTTTTT. Its translation: CASSLRSYWELFF. Full variable domain (missing parts from reference TRBV5-6 and TRBJ2-2): DAGVTQSPTHLIKTRGQQVTLRCSPKSGHDTVSWYQQALGQGPQFIFQYYEEEERQRGNFPDRFSGHQFPNYSSELNVNALLLGDSALYLCASSLRSYWELFFGEGSRLTVL.

V gene TRBV7-8 combines with J gene TRBJ2-2; TRBD2 might be the D (5 bases). There are 16 residues in the CDR3. Germline V gives CDR1 SGHVS, CDR2 FQNEAQ. V shed 4 bases and J shed 1 base, with 13 bases lying between them. CDR3 protein: CASSSHRGLNTGELFF. CDR3 sequence (DNA): TGTGCCAGCAGCTCCCATCGGGGTTTGAACACCGGGGAGCTGTTTTTT.

J is TRBJ2-2 and V is TRBV2; D is unclear. Germline CDR1 and CDR2: SNHLY and FYNNEI. V shed 4 bases and J shed 1 base, with 10 bases lying between them. The CDR3 spans 15 residues. The CDR3 sequence is CASSVRIRNTGELFF. The CDR3 DNA reads TGTGCCAGCAGTGTCAGAATAAGGAACACCGGGGAGCTGTTTTTT.

The chain joins TRBV27 to TRBJ2-2, with 10 bases aligning to TRBD1. The germline V gene encodes CDR1 MNHEY and CDR2 SMNVEV (reference sequence). Losses at the gene ends were 7 bases for V and 5 bases for J; bases not matched to a gene: 4. The CDR3 loop spans 14 amino acids. CDR3 bases: TGTGCCAGCATGACAGGGGGCCGGACCGGGGAGCTGTTTTTT. Translating it yields CASMTGGRTGELFF.

The chain has TRBV12-5 and TRBJ2-7; D not certain. CDR3 length: 13 residues. V was clipped by 1 base and J by 6 bases, with 10 bases between them. Germline values: CDR1 LGHNT, CDR2 FRNRAP. The CDR3 region is CASGLDSIGEQYF. The DNA of the CDR3 is TGTGCTAGTGGTTTGGACTCAATTGGCGAGCAGTACTTC.

This sequence joins TRBV10-3 and TRBJ2-7; 12 bases are a match to TRBD2. The CDR3 sequence is 15 residues long. Trimming cost V 3 bases and J 4 bases; bases outside gene matches: 4. The V gene's germline CDR1 is ENHRY and CDR2 SYGVKD. The CDR3 coding sequence is TGTGCCATCAGTGAACTAGCGGGAGGCTCATACGAGCAGTACTTC. Translating gives CAISELAGGSYEQYF.

The chain has TRBV7-2 and TRBJ2-5; D may be TRBD2 (6 bases). Looked up from germline, CDR1 is SGHTA and CDR2 is FQGNSA. V gave up 8 bases and J gave up 4 bases, with 14 bases separating them. CDR3 length: 13 amino acids. The CDR3: CASGRSGSETQYF. The CDR3 coding sequence is TGTGCCAGCGGGAGGTCGGGATCAGAGACCCAGTACTTC.

The gene calls are TRBV28 and TRBJ1-2; D unresolved. Per the germline V gene, CDR1 is MDHEN and CDR2 is SYDVKM. Trimming stripped 5 bases from V and 3 bases from J, with 16 bases between. The CDR3 runs to 15 residues. DNA for the CDR3: TGTGCCAGCAGTCCCATTCCCCCCGGAGACTATGGCTACACCTTC. It translates to CASSPIPPGDYGYTF.

J is TRBJ2-3 and V is TRBV30; 11 nucleotides line up with TRBD1. Unmatched junction bases numbered 10, after V lost 4 bases and J lost 4 bases. CDR3 length: 16 residues. Germline lookup yields CDR1 GTSNPN and CDR2 SVGIG (reference sequence). The CDR3 region is CAWTNYGTGGADTQYF. In nucleotides, the CDR3 is TGTGCCTGGACCAATTACGGGACAGGGGGGGCAGATACGCAGTATTTT.

The count of this clone is one. The chain is built from TRBV3-1 (or the pseudogene TRBV3-2) and TRBJ1-4, with no clear D. V was trimmed by 1 base and J by 8 bases, leaving 2 bases between them. The CDR3 is made up of 11 amino acids. Germline CDR1 LGHDT, CDR2 YNNKEL (reference sequence). DNA for the CDR3: TGTGCCAGCAGCCAAGCGGAAAAACTGTTTTTT. This gives the protein CASSQAEKLFF.

The gene calls are TRBV5-8 and TRBJ1-5; D is perhaps TRBD1 (5 bases). With 5 bases removed from V and 4 bases from J, the gap between germline ends came to 13 bases. Germline-derived CDR1 and CDR2 are SGHTS and YDEGEE. CDR3 length: 14 amino acids. CDR3 loop: CASRDILSNQPQHF. CDR3 in DNA: TGTGCCAGCAGGGACATCCTTAGTAATCAGCCCCAGCATTTT.

CDR3 protein: CASSIGTGGRETQYF. The CDR3 bases are TGTGCCAGTAGTATTGGGACAGGGGGCCGGGAGACCCAGTACTTC. The chain joins TRBV19 to TRBJ2-5; TRBD1 aligns across 12 bases. CDR3 length: 15 amino acids. CDR1 is LNHDA, CDR2 SQIVND, per germline (reference sequence). V trimming: 3 bases; J trimming: 5 bases; junction bases outside the gene matches: 4.

The chain combines TRBV3-1 (or the pseudogene TRBV3-2) with TRBJ1-3, with D perhaps matching TRBD1 (6 bases). V lost 0 bases and J lost 0, with 9 bases in between. CDR1 is LGHDT and CDR2 is YNNKEL in the germline V gene (reference sequence). The CDR3 is made up of 16 amino acids. CDR3 DNA sequence: TGTGCCAGCAGCCAAGATGGGGGCCCCTCTGGAAACACCATATATTTT. Its protein product is CASSQDGGPSGNTIYF.

V usage is TRBV27 and J usage is TRBJ2-1; 8 bases map to TRBD2. This CDR3 region has 14 residues. The V segment lost 8 bases and the J segment 10 bases; nucleotides outside the gene matches: 13. CDR1 MNHEY and CDR2 SMNVEV come from the germline V gene (reference sequence). The CDR3 loop is CASHERERTKEQFF. In nucleotides, the CDR3 is TGTGCCAGCCACGAGCGGGAGAGGACCAAGGAGCAGTTCTTC.

V usage is TRBV19 and J usage is TRBJ2-7; 10 bases fit TRBD1. V dropped 4 bases and J dropped 5; count of bases not matched to a gene: 8. The germline gives CDR1 LNHDA, CDR2 SQIVND (reference sequence). CDR3 length equals 15 residues. CDR3 residues: CASSKKGQGGNEQYF. The CDR3 DNA reads as TGTGCCAGTAGTAAGAAAGGACAGGGGGGAAACGAGCAGTACTTC.

V is TRBV4-3 and J is TRBJ2-5, with 7 bases identical to TRBD2. V shed 0 bases and J 8 bases; nucleotides not matched to a gene: 12. The V gene's germline CDR1 is LGHNA and CDR2 YSLEER. The CDR3 contains 16 residues. CDR3 nucleotide sequence: TGCGCCAGCAGCCAAGAAGCGACTAGCCACCTAGCAACCCAGTACTTC. It encodes CASSQEATSHLATQYF.

The rearrangement joins TRBV12-5 to TRBJ1-1; D possibly corresponds to TRBD1 (6 bases). The CDR3 has 14 residues. CDR1 is LGHNT and CDR2 is FRNRAP in the germline V gene. V lost 7 bases and J lost 0, with 12 bases in between. The CDR3 DNA is TGTGCTAGTGTGCCCCAGGGGATGAACACTGAAGCTTTCTTT. Amino acid sequence: CASVPQGMNTEAFF.

The genes are TRBV10-1 and TRBJ2-2; D ambiguous. V lost 0 bases to trimming and J lost 3 bases, with 8 bases between them. The germline V gene has CDR1 WNHNN and CDR2 SYGVQD (reference sequence). The CDR3 consists of 15 residues. For the CDR3, the DNA is TGCGCCAGCAGTGAGTCAGCGCTCTACACCGGGGAGCTGTTTTTT. It encodes CASSESALYTGELFF.

V usage is TRBV27 and J usage is TRBJ2-3; 9 bases agree with TRBD2. The CDR3 totals 14 residues. Germline CDR1 MNHEY, CDR2 SMNVEV (reference sequence). The J segment lost 6 bases and the V segment lost 2 bases, leaving 3 bases of the junction unmatched. CDR3 protein: CASSLAGGRDTQYF. In nucleotides, the CDR3 is TGTGCCAGCAGTTTAGCGGGAGGGCGGGATACGCAGTATTTT.

The chain carries TRBV9 and TRBJ2-5; no definite D call. V was shortened by 0 bases and J by 1 base, with 7 bases between the two germline ends. The CDR3 is 14 residues long. Germline CDR1 and CDR2: SGDLS and YYNGEE. CDR3 amino acids: CASSVDLGQETQYF. The CDR3 bases are TGTGCCAGCAGCGTAGATCTCGGCCAAGAGACCCAGTACTTC.

This clone was detected once. The CDR3 protein is CASSQSPDQGYGYTF. DNA for the CDR3: TGTGCCAGTAGTCAATCCCCGGATCAGGGCTATGGCTACACCTTC. This chain links TRBV19 with TRBJ1-2; D is perhaps TRBD1 (5 bases). CDR3 size: 15 residues. Germline V gives CDR1 LNHDA, CDR2 SQIVND (reference sequence). V was cut by 5 bases and J by 4 bases, with 17 bases left in between. The entire variable domain, with the rest obtained from reference TRBV19 and TRBJ1-2, is as follows: DGGITQSPKYLFRKEGQNVTLSCEQNLNHDAMYWYRQDPGQGLRLIYYSQIVNDFQKGDIAEGYSVSREKKESFPLTVTSAQKNPTAFYLCASSQSPDQGYGYTFGSGTRLTVV.

This chain uses TRBV2 with TRBJ1-5; D might be TRBD1 (6 bases). CDR3 length equals 14 residues. The ends were cut back, 6 bases at V and 6 bases at J, with 15 bases in the middle. In germline, CDR1 is SNHLY, CDR2 FYNNEI. CDR3 coding DNA: TGTGCCAGCAGCGTCGACAGGTTCAGTCAGCCCCAGCATTTT. Amino acids: CASSVDRFSQPQHF.

CDR3 sequence reads: CASSSRQGFYGYTF. CDR3 bases: TGTGCCAGTAGTTCCAGACAGGGTTTCTATGGCTACACCTTC. This chain uses TRBV19 with TRBJ1-2, with 7 nucleotides matching TRBD1. The CDR3 spans 14 residues. The V gene end was trimmed by 5 bases and the J gene end by 4 bases; junction bases not matched to a gene: 7. Germline V gives CDR1 LNHDA, CDR2 SQIVND (reference sequence).

This clone came up a few times. This chain uses TRBV9 with TRBJ2-1; D remains unclear. Trimming took 3 bases from V and 5 from J, leaving 9 bases between them. This CDR3 has 13 amino acids. CDR1 and CDR2 (germline): SGDLS, YYNGEE. The DNA of the CDR3 is TGTGCCAGCAGCGCCCAATTTGACAATGAGCAGTTCTTC. Its translation is CASSAQFDNEQFF.

The gene calls are TRBV5-5 and TRBJ1-1; TRBD1 matches at 10 bases. CDR3 size: 16 residues. V was pared by 6 bases and J by 4 bases, with 12 bases of the junction left unmatched. Germline CDR1 and CDR2: SGHKS and YYEKEE (reference sequence). The CDR3 DNA reads TGTGCCAGCAACCATGGAGACAGGGGGCGAGGCACTGAAGCTTTCTTT. Translation: CASNHGDRGRGTEAFF.

This sequence joins TRBV21-1 and TRBJ1-5. TRBV21-1 constitutes a pseudogene. The CDR3 has 12 residues. Here the CDR3 DNA reads TGTGCCCGCCGAAGGGAGAACGAGCCCCAGCATTTT. Residues: CARRRENEPQHF.

The CDR3 nucleotides read TGTGCCACCAGTTCCGCCGGTGGTCATGGCCAGTACTTC. Protein sequence: CATSSAGGHGQYF. The chain joins TRBV24-1 to TRBJ2-5; D is undetermined. Per germline, CDR1 KGHDR and CDR2 SFDVKD. Trimming left V 6 bases short and J 10 bases short, with 17 bases between. This CDR3 is built from 13 residues.

V is TRBV30 and J is TRBJ1-2; D gene uncertain. Looked up from germline, CDR1 is GTSNPN and CDR2 is SVGIG (reference sequence). The CDR3 loop spans 13 amino acids. With 0 bases removed from V and 8 bases from J, the gap between germline ends came to 13 bases. The CDR3 bases are TGTGCCTGGAGTGTACTGACTGCTTCCGGCTACACCTTC. Its translation is CAWSVLTASGYTF.

This sequence joins TRBV30 and TRBJ2-7, with TRBD1 as a possible D gene (6 bases). Trimming pared 4 bases from V and 7 bases from J, leaving 17 bases between. There are 13 residues in the CDR3. CDR1 GTSNPN and CDR2 SVGIG come from the germline V gene (reference sequence). For the CDR3, the DNA is TGTGCCTGGATACCGGACAGATTTCGAGAGCAGTACTTC. Translated: CAWIPDRFREQYF.